The 26 T cell receptor beta chains below all came from one sample that was sequenced in a study of breast tumors, draining lymph nodes, adjacent tissues. One entry per CDR3 protein results from TCRdb running MiXCR on the multiplex PCR reads. The sample records approximately 140,000 distinct CDR3 sequences, around a third being singletons. Samples came from axillary lymph nodes draining the breast cancer. The specimen was axillary lymph node tissue. The source of these receptors is a female donor with breast cancer. Some clones in this sample may be carry-over from other donors' samples.

The sample holds many counts of this clonotype. The CDR3 ends on some other residue instead of the conserved phenylalanine or tryptophan, so this is likely a read error. V usage is TRBV4-1 and J usage is TRBJ2-7; D call uncertain. CDR1 and CDR2 from the germline V gene are MGHRA and YSYEKL. V was pared by 2 bases and J by 1 base, with 12 bases between. The CDR3 has 15 residues. CDR3 protein: CASSQTDSSSYEQYL. DNA for the CDR3: TGCGCCAGCAGCCAAACAGACTCATCTTCCTACGAGCAGTACCTC.

This clonotype was seen at least ten times. This sequence joins TRBV20-1 and TRBJ2-1; TRBD1 agrees at 9 bases. V gave up 7 bases and J gave up 5 bases; unmatched junction bases: 0. Germline lookup yields CDR1 DFQATT and CDR2 SNEGSKA (reference sequence). This CDR3 has 11 residues. CDR3 residues: CSGDRDNEQFF. The CDR3 DNA is TGCAGTGGGGACAGGGACAATGAGCAGTTCTTC.

This clonotype was detected ten times or more. The J gene is TRBJ2-2, the V gene TRBV6-6; D not resolved. The germline V gene has CDR1 MNHNY and CDR2 SVGAGI (reference sequence). The CDR3 extends over 13 amino acids. Trimming pared 0 bases from V and 7 bases from J, leaving 6 bases between. The CDR3 reads CASSYSYVGELFF. Here the CDR3 DNA reads TGTGCCAGCAGTTACTCTTATGTCGGGGAGCTGTTTTTT.

To note about this clonotype: The junction differs from germline at one of its ends, possibly a read error. The rearrangement links TRBV25-1 to TRBJ2-7; D is perhaps TRBD2 (7 bases). From germline, CDR1 is MGHDK and CDR2 SYGVNS. The CDR3 covers 13 residues. The CDR3 nucleotides read TGTGCCAGCAGCGGGGGGCGGGAGTACGAGCTGTACTTC. Protein: CASSGGREYELYF.

This clonotype was counted at least ten times. The chain carries TRBV6-5 and TRBJ2-7; the match to TRBD2 covers 10 bases. Trimming took 5 bases from V and 4 from J; bases not matched to a gene: 8. There are 15 residues in the CDR3. Germline V gene lookup returns CDR1 MNHEY and CDR2 SVGAGI. In DNA, the CDR3 is TGTGCCAGCAGTCCTCGGACTAGCGGACTTTACGAGCAGTACTTC. Its protein is CASSPRTSGLYEQYF.

With regard to this clonotype: This may arise from a read error, as a much more abundant clone is one base away. The chain has TRBV9 and TRBJ1-2; D is possibly TRBD1 (6 bases). The CDR3 is 15 residues long. CDR1 SGDLS and CDR2 YYNGEE come from the germline V gene. CDR3: CASSARGQGNYGSTF. The CDR3 DNA reads TGTGCCAGCAGCGCTCGGGGGCAGGGTAACTATGGCTCCACCTTC.

On this clonotype itself: This is likely a read error, given that the CDR3 carries no conserved phenylalanine or tryptophan at its end. V usage is TRBV6-5 and J usage is TRBJ2-2; perhaps TRBD2 as D (5 bases). CDR1 and CDR2 (germline): MNHEY, SVGAGI. Deletions cut 5 bases from V and 5 bases from J, with 9 bases between. The CDR3 sequence is 13 residues long. For the CDR3, the DNA is TGTGCCAGCAGTCGACTACCGACCGGGGAGCTGTTTCTT. Translating gives CASSRLPTGELFL.

In the case of this clonotype: A much larger clonotype is one base distant, so this may be a read error. The V call is TRBV18, the J call TRBJ2-1, with a weak D call TRBD1 (6 bases). The CDR3 consists of 14 residues. Between the trimmed V and J ends, which lost 4 bases and 5 bases, there was a span of 12 bases. Germline values: CDR1 KGHSH, CDR2 LQKENI. This CDR3 is CASSHGQRNNEQFF. In nucleotides, the CDR3 is TGTGCCAGCTCACACGGACAGAGGAACAATGAGCAGTTCTTC.

V usage is TRBV24-1 and J usage is TRBJ2-2; D possibly uses TRBD1 or TRBD2 (5 bases each). Germline CDR1 and CDR2: KGHDR and SFDVKD. The CDR3 has 14 amino acids. The CDR3 region is CVISERWGSGELFF. Written as DNA, the CDR3 is TGTGTCATCAGTGAGCGTTGGGGGTCCGGGGAGCTGTTTTTT.

The chain carries TRBV7-2 and TRBJ1-4; D gene unclear. Trimming cost V 5 bases and J 7 bases, with 20 bases left between them. The CDR3 totals 16 residues. Germline CDR1 is SGHTA and CDR2 is FQGNSA. The CDR3 region is CASSRNAVGNGEKLFF. CDR3 nucleotides: TGTGCCAGCAGCCGTAACGCGGTTGGTAATGGTGAAAAACTGTTTTTT.

This clonotype was counted ten times or more. The chain uses TRBV6-5 and TRBJ2-7, with 7 bases lining up with TRBD2. The CDR3 covers 15 residues. V trimming: 0 bases; J trimming: 4 bases; junction bases outside the gene matches: 6. Germline V lookup: CDR1 MNHEY, CDR2 SVGAGI. This chain's CDR3 is CASSYSWTRAYEQYF. The DNA of the CDR3 is TGTGCCAGCAGTTACTCTTGGACTAGAGCGTACGAGCAGTACTTC.

This clonotype was found a few times. The chain joins TRBV2 to TRBJ1-5; the D gene is possibly TRBD1 (5 bases). This CDR3 region has 15 residues. Germline CDR1 SNHLY, CDR2 FYNNEI. The V gene lost 5 bases and the J gene lost 11 bases, with 22 bases spanning the gap. CDR3 coding DNA: TGTGCCAGCAGTCAACTAGCGGGGACCTTGAAGACCCAGCATTTT. Its protein is CASSQLAGTLKTQHF.

To note about this clonotype: This may stem from a read error, because a much larger clone lies one nucleotide away. The chain is built from TRBV5-5 and TRBJ1-2; D unresolved. Germline V CDR1 and CDR2: SGHKS, YYEKEE (reference sequence). This CDR3 has 15 residues. The germline V and J ends were trimmed by 4 bases and 0 bases, with 13 bases remaining between them. The CDR3 is CASSGRAEANYGYTF. The CDR3 nucleotides are TGTGCCAGCAGCGGGAGGGCGGAAGCTAACTATGGCTACACCTTC. The variable domain in full, with the rest retrieved from reference TRBV5-5 and TRBJ1-2, is DAGVTQSPTHLIKTRGQQVTLRCSPISGHKSVSWYQQVLGQGPQFIFQYYEKEERGRGNFPDRFSARQFPNYSSELNVNALLLGDSALYLCASSGRAEANYGYTFGSGTRLTVV.

The chain employs TRBV28 and TRBJ1-2; TRBD1 agrees at 10 bases. This CDR3 comprises 16 residues. Germline assignment: CDR1 MDHEN and CDR2 SYDVKM. Losses at the gene ends were 5 bases for V and 6 bases for J; bases not matched to a gene: 12. CDR3 coding DNA: TGTGCCAGCAGTGCCGGGACAGGGGCTTCAGTTAATGGCTACACCTTC. It yields the protein CASSAGTGASVNGYTF.

Concerning this clonotype: A much larger clone sits a single nucleotide away, making a read error possible. This is likely a read error, given that the CDR3 carries no conserved phenylalanine or tryptophan at its end. The chain recombines TRBV3-1 with TRBJ2-5, with TRBD1 matching 8 bases. The CDR3 runs to 14 residues. Trimming removed 3 bases from V and 5 bases from J; junction bases left unmatched: 5. From germline, CDR1 is LGHDT and CDR2 YNNKEL (reference sequence). In DNA form, the CDR3 reads TGTGCCAGCAGCCACGACAGGGGTGCGGAGACCCAGTACCTC. Translated: CASSHDRGAETQYL.

The chain is built from TRBV2 and TRBJ2-5; possibly TRBD1 for D (6 bases). There are 14 residues in the CDR3. Germline CDR1 and CDR2: SNHLY and FYNNEI. Trimming removed 3 bases at V and 9 bases at J, with 17 bases between. The CDR3 protein is CASSDAVGAGAQYF. DNA for the CDR3: TGTGCCAGCAGTGATGCAGTGGGGGCCGGGGCCCAGTACTTC.

On this clonotype itself: Because it lacks the conserved phenylalanine or tryptophan at the end, this CDR3 is likely a read error. This chain links TRBV7-9 with TRBJ1-6; TRBD1 matches at 8 bases. Per the germline V gene, CDR1 is SEHNR and CDR2 is FQNEAQ (reference sequence). The CDR3 is made up of 19 amino acids. Unmatched junction bases numbered 15, after V lost 5 bases and J lost 3 bases. CDR3 DNA sequence: TGTGCCAGCAGCAAGGAACGCGAAGGACAGGGACACTATAATTCACCCCTCCACCTT. Protein: CASSKEREGQGHYNSPLHL.

Ten or more counts support this clonotype. The rearrangement uses TRBV11-3 and TRBJ1-6; possibly TRBD1 for D (6 bases). The CDR3 is 14 amino acids. Germline CDR1 SGHNT, CDR2 YENEEA. Trimming took off 9 bases at V and 10 bases at J, with 19 bases between the two ends. CDR3 bases: TGTGCCAGACCCATCGGACAGCCTTCATCACCCCTCCACTTT. Translating gives CARPIGQPSSPLHF.

As to this clonotype: Germline is not matched at one junction end, which may reflect a read error. The CDR3 protein is CAWSGGGFMNTEAFF. CDR3 nucleotides: TGTGCTTGGAGTGGGGGTGGCTTCATGAACACTGAAGCTTTCTTT. V gene TRBV30 combines with J gene TRBJ1-1; possible D gene TRBD1, 5 bases. The CDR3 loop spans 15 amino acids. The germline V gene has CDR1 GTSNPN and CDR2 SVGIG (reference sequence).

This clonotype has at least ten counts. The chain couples TRBV18 to TRBJ2-7; D remains unclear. Trimming took 4 bases from V and 2 from J, leaving 12 bases between them. CDR3 size: 14 residues. Germline V CDR1 and CDR2: KGHSH, LQKENI. CDR3 sequence (DNA): TGTGCCAGCTCACAAGGGCCCCAGACCTACGAGCAGTACGTC. Translated, it gives CASSQGPQTYEQYV.

This clonotype came up once. An end of the junction differs from the germline gene, which may be a read error. The chain links TRBV2 to TRBJ2-3; tentative D call: TRBD2 (5 bases). The CDR3 loop spans 16 amino acids. Germline lookup yields CDR1 SNHLY and CDR2 FYNNEI. CDR3 nucleotides: TGTACCAGCAGTACCCAGGCATGGAGGTCCACAGATACGCAGTATTTT. Translated, it gives CTSSTQAWRSTDTQYF.

The rearrangement links TRBV7-2 to TRBJ1-1; D not resolved. The CDR3 is 12 amino acids. Trimming removed 5 bases from V and 1 base from J, with 5 bases in between. Germline loops: CDR1 SGHTA, CDR2 FQGNSA. The CDR3 loop is CASSLQNTEAFF. CDR3 DNA sequence: TGTGCCAGCAGCCTCCAGAACACTGAAGCTTTCTTT.

Comments on this clonotype: One end of the junction fails to match germline, which may point to a read error. This chain connects TRBV24-1 to TRBJ2-5, with 7 positions matching TRBD1. Germline-derived CDR1 and CDR2 are KGHDR and SFDVKD. The length of the CDR3 is 15 residues. CDR3 amino acids: CATSDTLTGPETQHF. CDR3 coding DNA: TGTGCCACCAGTGATACCTTGACAGGGCCAGAGACCCAGCACTTC.

This clonotype was seen repeatedly, ten times or more. The rearrangement links TRBV25-1 to TRBJ2-3, with D possibly called TRBD1 or TRBD2 (7 bases each). CDR1 is MGHDK, CDR2 SYGVNS, per germline. V was clipped by 8 bases and J by 1 base, with 19 bases between them. This CDR3 has 16 residues. This CDR3 is CASAGGPGGGTDTQYF. The CDR3 bases are TGTGCCAGCGCCGGAGGACCAGGGGGGGGCACAGATACGCAGTATTTT.

This clonotype was counted ten times or more. The chain uses TRBV7-6 and TRBJ2-2, with 9 positions matching TRBD1. The germline V gene encodes CDR1 SGHVS and CDR2 FNYEAQ. The CDR3 runs to 16 residues. Trimming took 0 bases from V and 4 from J; bases not matched to a gene: 3. CDR3 sequence (DNA): TGTGCCAGCAGCTTAGCGCCGGGACAGGGCACCGGGGAGCTGTTTTTT. Translation: CASSLAPGQGTGELFF. The variable domain in full, completed from reference TRBV7-6 and TRBJ2-2, reads GAGVSQSPRYKVTKRGQDVALRCDPISGHVSLYWYRQALGQGPEFLTYFNYEAQQDKSGLPNDRFSAERPEGSISTLTIQRTEQRDSAMYRCASSLAPGQGTGELFFGEGSRLTVL.

The CDR3: CASSLEGYGTSGELFF. The CDR3 DNA reads TGTGCCAGCAGCTTAGAGGGGTACGGGACTAGCGGGGAGCTGTTTTTT. The chain has TRBV19 and TRBJ2-2; 8 nucleotides line up with TRBD2. CDR1 LNHDA and CDR2 SQIVND come from the germline V gene (reference sequence). This CDR3 is built from 16 residues. V lost 9 bases to trimming and J lost 7 bases; unmatched junction nucleotides: 16.